The rows below give T cell receptor beta chains drawn from one sample of a study of naive and memory T cell subsets. TCRdb recomputed calls from the UMI-ligation and nested PCR reads with MiXCR, one row per CDR3 protein. The table shows approximately 140,000 distinct CDR3 sequences, with about a fifth occurring only once. Material: naive CD8+ T cells from blood. Receptors originate from a human donor in good health. Both conserved end residues are part of each CDR3. D genes are given only for firm matches. Size tells how often a clone was seen (once, few, many) or the class of an expanded clone, and some rows leave it out.

clone size,J gene,V gene,D gene,CDR3 protein,CDR3 DNA
few,TRBJ2-5,TRBV7-2,NA,CASSSGLYQETQYF,TGTGCCAGCAGCTCCGGACTGTACCAAGAGACCCAGTACTTC
few,TRBJ2-1,TRBV28,TRBD2,CASSFPTSHSSYNEQFF,TGTGCCAGCAGTTTCCCGACTAGCCACAGCTCCTACAATGAGCAGTTCTTC
NA,TRBJ2-1,TRBV4-3,NA,CASSHGISYNEQFF,TGCGCCAGCAGCCACGGAATCTCCTACAATGAGCAGTTCTTC
NA,TRBJ1-1,TRBV9,NA,CASSAGRNEAFF,TGTGCCAGCAGCGCAGGGAGGAATGAAGCTTTCTTT
NA,TRBJ2-1,TRBV6-2/TRBV6-3,NA,CASRDRGEGVYSEQFF,TGTGCCAGCAGAGATAGGGGGGAGGGGGTTTACAGTGAGCAGTTCTTC
NA,TRBJ2-7,TRBV5-1,TRBD1,CASSLDGPTGVSYEQYF,TGCGCCAGCAGCTTGGATGGACCCACAGGGGTTTCCTACGAGCAGTACTTC
many,TRBJ1-2,TRBV7-9,TRBD1,CASSHVSGQDYRYGYTF,TGTGCCAGCAGCCATGTTAGCGGACAGGACTATCGCTATGGCTACACCTTC
NA,TRBJ2-7,TRBV6-1,NA,CASEQEAYEQYF,TGTGCCAGCGAACAGGAGGCTTACGAGCAGTACTTC
NA,TRBJ2-1,TRBV28,NA,CASATSDDEQFF,TGTGCCAGCGCCACCTCCGACGATGAGCAGTTCTTC
NA,TRBJ1-1,TRBV5-1,NA,CASSSPGVGTEAFF,TGCGCCAGCAGTTCTCCTGGGGTGGGCACTGAAGCTTTCTTT
NA,TRBJ2-1,TRBV10-3,NA,CAISELESDGEFF,TGTGCCATCAGTGAGTTGGAGTCGGATGGGGAGTTCTTC
NA,TRBJ2-1,TRBV5-6,NA,CASSLEHSYNEQFF,TGTGCCAGCAGCTTGGAACACTCCTACAATGAGCAGTTCTTC
NA,TRBJ2-3,TRBV7-8,TRBD2,CASSSLTSGGGDTQYF,TGTGCCAGCAGCTCTCTGACTAGCGGTGGGGGAGATACGCAGTATTTT
NA,TRBJ2-1,TRBV20-1,TRBD2,CSAQLAGGDYNEQFF,TGCAGTGCGCAACTAGCGGGAGGGGATTACAATGAGCAGTTCTTC
NA,TRBJ2-3,TRBV10-1,TRBD2,CASSESASGRVADTQYF,TGCGCCAGCAGTGAGTCGGCTAGCGGGAGAGTCGCAGATACGCAGTATTTT
few,TRBJ2-7,TRBV4-1,NA,CASSEDGHLTYEQYF,TGCGCCAGCAGCGAGGATGGACACCTTACCTACGAGCAGTACTTC
NA,TRBJ2-2,TRBV25-1,NA,CASSEWGPGSNTGELFF,TGTGCCAGCAGTGAATGGGGGCCGGGCTCGAACACCGGGGAGCTGTTTTTT
NA,TRBJ2-1,TRBV28,NA,CASSHNEQFF,TGTGCCAGCAGTCACAATGAGCAGTTCTTC
few,TRBJ2-3,TRBV6-5,NA,CAIGSGDTQYF,TGTGCCATAGGGTCGGGAGATACGCAGTATTTT
NA,TRBJ1-1,TRBV6-2/TRBV6-3,NA,CASSYSIGPPEAFF,TGTGCCAGCAGTTACTCGATAGGACCACCTGAAGCTTTCTTT
few,TRBJ2-1,TRBV27,NA,CASSPLSSYNEQFF,TGTGCCAGCAGTCCGCTAAGCTCCTACAATGAGCAGTTCTTC
few,TRBJ2-7,TRBV27,NA,CASCPGEGGYEQYF,TGTGCCAGCTGCCCGGGGGAAGGAGGCTACGAGCAGTACTTC
NA,TRBJ2-7,TRBV5-1,NA,CASSWRGDEQYF,TGCGCCAGCAGCTGGAGGGGAGACGAGCAGTACTTC
few,TRBJ2-7,TRBV11-2,NA,CASSLDPSSYEQYF,TGTGCCAGCAGCTTAGACCCCTCTTCCTACGAGCAGTACTTC
NA,TRBJ1-5,TRBV11-3,NA,CASSLGKNQPQHF,TGTGCCAGCAGCTTAGGGAAAAATCAGCCCCAGCATTTT
NA,TRBJ2-1,TRBV2,NA,CASSEFRVREQFF,TGTGCCAGCAGTGAATTTAGGGTGCGTGAGCAGTTCTTC
NA,TRBJ2-1,TRBV7-9,NA,CASSSVTSGVGEQFF,TGTGCCAGCAGCTCGGTGACGTCAGGGGTTGGAGAGCAGTTCTTC